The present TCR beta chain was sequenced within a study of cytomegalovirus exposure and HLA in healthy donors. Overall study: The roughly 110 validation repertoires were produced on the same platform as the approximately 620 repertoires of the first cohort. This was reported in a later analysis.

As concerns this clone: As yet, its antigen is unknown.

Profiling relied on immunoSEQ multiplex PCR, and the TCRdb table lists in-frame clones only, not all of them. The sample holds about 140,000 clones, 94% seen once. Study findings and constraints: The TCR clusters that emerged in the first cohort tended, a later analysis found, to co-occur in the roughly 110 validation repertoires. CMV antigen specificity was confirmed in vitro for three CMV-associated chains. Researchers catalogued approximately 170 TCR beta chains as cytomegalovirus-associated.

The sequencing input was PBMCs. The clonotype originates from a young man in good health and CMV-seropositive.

This CDR3 is CASSLAQTGVETQYF. In DNA form, the CDR3 reads TGCGCCAGCAGCTTGGCCCAAACAGGGGTAGAGACCCAGTACTTC. The chain recombines TRBV5-1 with TRBJ2-5, with 7 positions matching TRBD1. The CDR3 extends over 15 amino acids. V gave up 0 bases and J gave up 4 bases; unmatched junction bases: 6. Germline-derived CDR1 and CDR2 are SGHRS and YFSETQ.